This note documents a single T cell receptor beta chain sequence. The target of this receptor is not known. Base-call qualities are not available, and no considerably larger clone is one nucleotide away. Each collaborating institution followed its own protocols to collect whole blood in K2EDTA tubes. Collaborator samples were shipped for TCRbeta analysis as frozen whole blood, isolated PBMCs, or DNA extracted from either sample type. TCRbeta CDR3 regions were amplified from genomic DNA by means of the immunoSEQ Assay, a bias-controlled multiplex PCR. The authors' pipeline ran thus. The number of nucleated cells in each sample was estimated from the amplification of reference gene primers within the assay. To quantify the absolute abundance of each unique TCRbeta CDR3 rearrangement, sequence reads were collapsed and filtered. Productive Simpson clonality was computed per sample as the square root of Simpson's diversity index over productive rearrangements. Drawn from immuneACCESS, this table holds only the in-frame rearrangements with V and J called that TCRdb kept. Clones are partly lost; checked studies trace under half to an unresolved V gene and leave the rest unexplained. V and J calls plus clone size are reproduced from that table; the DNA served to infer D and trimming. A total of fewer than 70,000 clones appear in this sample, about 89% of them only once. Jointly, the top ten make up 6.9% of the sample.

This entry comes from a study of blood T cell repertoires in COVID-19 (dated by TCRdb to the early 2020s). Regarding the research as a whole: Samples covering the acute and convalescent phases of COVID-19 were provided by collaborators in the United States, Italy and Spain. The prospective study material was composed of cDNA or gDNA derived from T cells, B-cell-depleted T cells, or PBMCs. Nearly every sample came with metadata listing a de-identified subject ID, COVID-19 status, age in years and sex. The repertoires were released in a freely available public database intended as a resource for research on the immune response to SARS-CoV-2. Subjects who had been exposed to COVID-19, were actively infected with it, or had recovered from it provided the deeply sampled blood TCRbeta repertoires that made up the dataset. Where available, HLA class I and class II types were taken from metadata supplied by the sample provider and were not determined by assay-based typing. The samples were drawn from the first 160 participants of the ongoing ImmuneRACE study and from under 1,500 subjects provided by 6 global collaborators.

The CDR3 runs 16 residues from the cysteine to the phenylalanine. The retained sequence is limited to the CDR3, 48 bases, with the frame set at the first base. Per the germline V gene (reference sequence), MNHNY is the CDR1 and SVGAGI is the CDR2. Trimming leaves V shorter by 5 bases and J shorter by 3 bases, with the junction holding 4 bases beyond the gene matches. Results and caveats for the whole study, not just this receptor: The quantity of clinical and demographic metadata differed by source and by participant and was supplied without curation.

Material for sequencing was peripheral blood. The rearranged chain carries TRBV6-6 and TRBJ2-1, with 13 bases matching TRBD2. The sequence came from a man in his 60s with active or convalescent COVID-19. The bases read TGTGCCAGCAGTATACTAGCGGGGGGGAACTACAATGAGCAGTTCTTC. Its translation reads: CASSILAGGNYNEQFF.